The T cell receptor beta chain described here comes from a study of CD8 T cells in ankylosing spondylitis. Findings and limits, study-wide: Significant enrichment of disease-linked clones was reportedly seen in matched ankylosing spondylitis synovial fluid.

TCRdb reanalysed the 5' RACE reads using MiXCR and keeps one entry per CDR3 protein. The table lists around 340,000 distinct CDR3 sequences, around 20% of them singletons. This clonotype occurred a few times. Its target is not known. CDR3 length equals 10 residues. CDR1 SQVTM and CDR2 ANQGSEA come from the germline V gene. V was clipped by 5 bases and J by 6 bases, with 4 bases between them. This rearrangement joins TRBV29-1 to TRBJ2-2; D remains unclear. The specimen was blood, either unsorted or a sorted T cell fraction (not recorded which). The clonotype originates from a male donor with ankylosing spondylitis or in good health (not recorded which). The CDR3 is CSVFAGELFF. CDR3 bases: TGCAGCGTTTTCGCCGGGGAGCTGTTTTTT.